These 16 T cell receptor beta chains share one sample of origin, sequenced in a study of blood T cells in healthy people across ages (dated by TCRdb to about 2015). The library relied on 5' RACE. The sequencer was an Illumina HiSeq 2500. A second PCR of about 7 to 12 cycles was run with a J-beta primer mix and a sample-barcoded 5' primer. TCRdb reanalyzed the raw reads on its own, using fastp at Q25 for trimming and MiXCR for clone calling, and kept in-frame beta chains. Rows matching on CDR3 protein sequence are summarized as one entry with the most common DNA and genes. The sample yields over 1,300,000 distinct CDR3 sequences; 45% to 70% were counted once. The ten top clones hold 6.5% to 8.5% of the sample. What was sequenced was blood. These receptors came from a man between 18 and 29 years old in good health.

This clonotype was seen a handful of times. This CDR3 reads CASSQERGLAQYF. The CDR3 DNA reads TGCGCCAGCAGCCAAGAGAGGGGACTAGCGCAGTACTTC. This chain joins TRBV4-3 and TRBJ2-5; TRBD2 aligns across 10 bases. The CDR3 runs 13 residues. V shed 0 bases, J shed 11 bases, and the junction held 3 bases outside the gene matches. From germline, CDR1 is LGHNA and CDR2 YSLEER.

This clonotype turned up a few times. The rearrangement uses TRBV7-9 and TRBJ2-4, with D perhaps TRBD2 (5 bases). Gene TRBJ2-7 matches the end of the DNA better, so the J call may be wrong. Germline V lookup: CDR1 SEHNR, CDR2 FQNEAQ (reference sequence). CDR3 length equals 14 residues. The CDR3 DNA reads TGTGCCAGCAGCCACGAGGATACTAGCTACGAGCAGTACTTC. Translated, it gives CASSHEDTSYEQYF.

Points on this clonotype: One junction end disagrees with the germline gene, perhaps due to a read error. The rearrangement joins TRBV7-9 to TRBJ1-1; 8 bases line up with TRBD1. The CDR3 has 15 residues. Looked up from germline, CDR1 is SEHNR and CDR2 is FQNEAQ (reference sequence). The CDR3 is CASTSQGGSNTETFF. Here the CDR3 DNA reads TGTGCCAGCACCTCACAGGGGGGTTCGAACACTGAAACTTTCTTT.

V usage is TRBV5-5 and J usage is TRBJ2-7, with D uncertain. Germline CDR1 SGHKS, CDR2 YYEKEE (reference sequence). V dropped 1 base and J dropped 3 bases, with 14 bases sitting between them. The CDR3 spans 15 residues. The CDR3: CASSLSVRQNYEQYF. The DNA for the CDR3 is TGTGCCAGCAGCTTGTCGGTTAGGCAGAACTACGAGCAGTACTTC.

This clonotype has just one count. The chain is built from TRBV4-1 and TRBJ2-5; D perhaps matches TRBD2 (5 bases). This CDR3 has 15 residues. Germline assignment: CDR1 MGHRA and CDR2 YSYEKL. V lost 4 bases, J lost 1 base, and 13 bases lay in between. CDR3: CASSPHRTPQETQYF. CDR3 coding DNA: TGCGCCAGCAGCCCTCATCGGACTCCCCAAGAGACCCAGTACTTC.

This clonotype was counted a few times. CDR3 sequence reads: CASSSTDRNTEAFF. Written as DNA, the CDR3 is TGTGCCAGCAGTTCAACGGACAGGAACACTGAAGCTTTCTTT. The chain is built from TRBV6-5 and TRBJ1-1; possible D gene TRBD1, 6 bases. CDR1 and CDR2 from the germline V gene are MNHEY and SVGAGI. The CDR3 has 14 residues. V shed 4 bases and J shed 1 base, with 10 bases lying between them.

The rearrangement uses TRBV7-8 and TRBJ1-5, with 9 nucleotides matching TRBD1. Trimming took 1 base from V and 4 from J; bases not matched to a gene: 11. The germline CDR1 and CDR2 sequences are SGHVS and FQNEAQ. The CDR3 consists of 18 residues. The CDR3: CASSLERTGARRNQPQHF. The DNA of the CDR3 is TGTGCCAGCAGCTTAGAGAGGACAGGGGCCCGGCGGAATCAGCCCCAGCATTTT.

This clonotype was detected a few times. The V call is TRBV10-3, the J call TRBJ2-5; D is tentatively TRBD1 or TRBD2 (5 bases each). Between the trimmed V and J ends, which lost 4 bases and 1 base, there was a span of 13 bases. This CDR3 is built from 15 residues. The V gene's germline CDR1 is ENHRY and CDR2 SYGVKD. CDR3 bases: TGTGCCATCAGTGGAGATGGTGGGGGCCAAGAGACCCAGTACTTC. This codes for CAISGDGGGQETQYF.

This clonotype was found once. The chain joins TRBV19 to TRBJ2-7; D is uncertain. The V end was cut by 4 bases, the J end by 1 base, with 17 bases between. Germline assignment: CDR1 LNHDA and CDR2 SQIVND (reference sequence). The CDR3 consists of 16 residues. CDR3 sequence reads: CASSTPTRGPSYEQYF. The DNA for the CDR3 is TGTGCCAGTAGTACCCCAACACGAGGACCATCCTACGAGCAGTACTTC.

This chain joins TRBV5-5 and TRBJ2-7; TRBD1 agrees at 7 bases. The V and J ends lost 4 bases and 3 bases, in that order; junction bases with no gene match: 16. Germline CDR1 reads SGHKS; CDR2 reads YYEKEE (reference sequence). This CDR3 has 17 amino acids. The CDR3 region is CASSPPGDRDRYYEQYF. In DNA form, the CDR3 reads TGTGCCAGCAGCCCCCCCGGTGACCGGGACAGATACTACGAGCAGTACTTC.

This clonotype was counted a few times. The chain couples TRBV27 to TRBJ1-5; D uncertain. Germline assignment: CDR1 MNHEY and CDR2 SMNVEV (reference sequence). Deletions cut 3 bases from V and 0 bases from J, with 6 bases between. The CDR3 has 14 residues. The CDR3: CASSFVDSNQPQHF. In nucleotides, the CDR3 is TGTGCCAGCAGTTTCGTCGATAGCAATCAGCCCCAGCATTTT.

The CDR3 reads CSARLRLALPETQYF. The CDR3 bases are TGCAGTGCTAGGCTCCGACTAGCCCTCCCAGAGACCCAGTACTTC. The chain couples TRBV20-1 to TRBJ2-7; 7 nucleotides agree with TRBD2. The end of the DNA fits TRBJ2-5 better, so the J call may be wrong. CDR1 DFQATT and CDR2 SNEGSKA come from the germline V gene (reference sequence). This CDR3 spans 15 amino acids.

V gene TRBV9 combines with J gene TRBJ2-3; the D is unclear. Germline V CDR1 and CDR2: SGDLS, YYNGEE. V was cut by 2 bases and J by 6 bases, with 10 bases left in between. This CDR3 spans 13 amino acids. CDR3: CASSVIGMDTQYF. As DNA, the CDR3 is TGTGCCAGCAGCGTTATAGGGATGGATACGCAGTATTTT.

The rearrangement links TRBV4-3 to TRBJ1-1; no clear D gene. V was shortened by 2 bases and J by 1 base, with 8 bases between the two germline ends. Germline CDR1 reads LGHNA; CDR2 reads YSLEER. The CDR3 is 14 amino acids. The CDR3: CASSQMGKNTEAFF. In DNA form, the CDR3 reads TGCGCCAGCAGCCAAATGGGGAAGAACACTGAAGCTTTCTTT.

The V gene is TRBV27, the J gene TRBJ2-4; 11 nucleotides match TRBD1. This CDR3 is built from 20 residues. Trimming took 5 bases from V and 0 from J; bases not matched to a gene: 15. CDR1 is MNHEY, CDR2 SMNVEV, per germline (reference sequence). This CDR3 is CASSHLRGTGGGIAKNIQYF. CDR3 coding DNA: TGTGCCAGCAGTCACCTAAGGGGGACAGGGGGTGGAATAGCCAAAAACATTCAGTACTTC.

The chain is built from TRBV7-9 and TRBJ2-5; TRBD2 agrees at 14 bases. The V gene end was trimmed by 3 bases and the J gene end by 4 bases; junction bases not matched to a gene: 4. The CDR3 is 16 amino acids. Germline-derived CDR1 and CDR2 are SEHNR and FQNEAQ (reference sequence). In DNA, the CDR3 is TGTGCCAGCAGCTTCGCAGGACTAGCGGGAGGAGAGACCCAGTACTTC. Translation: CASSFAGLAGGETQYF. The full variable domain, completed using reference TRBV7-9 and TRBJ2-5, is DTGVSQNPRHKITKRGQNVTFRCDPISEHNRLYWYRQTLGQGPEFLTYFQNEAQLEKSRLLSDRFSAERPKGSFSTLEIQRTEQGDSAMYLCASSFAGLAGGETQYFGPGTRLLVL.